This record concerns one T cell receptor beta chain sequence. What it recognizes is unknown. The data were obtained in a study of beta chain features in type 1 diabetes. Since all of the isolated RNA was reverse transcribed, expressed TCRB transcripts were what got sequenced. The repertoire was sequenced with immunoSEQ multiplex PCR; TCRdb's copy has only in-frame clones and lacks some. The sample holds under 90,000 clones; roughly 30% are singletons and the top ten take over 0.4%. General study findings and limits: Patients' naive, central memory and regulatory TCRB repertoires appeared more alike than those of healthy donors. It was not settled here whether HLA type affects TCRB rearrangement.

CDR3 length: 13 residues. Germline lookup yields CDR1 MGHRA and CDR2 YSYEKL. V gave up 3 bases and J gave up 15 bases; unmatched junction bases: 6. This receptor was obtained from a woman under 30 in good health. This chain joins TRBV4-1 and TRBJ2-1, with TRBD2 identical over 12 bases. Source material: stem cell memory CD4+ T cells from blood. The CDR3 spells CASSQGPGLAGFF. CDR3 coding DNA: TGCGCCAGCAGCCAGGGGCCGGGACTAGCGGGGTTCTTC.